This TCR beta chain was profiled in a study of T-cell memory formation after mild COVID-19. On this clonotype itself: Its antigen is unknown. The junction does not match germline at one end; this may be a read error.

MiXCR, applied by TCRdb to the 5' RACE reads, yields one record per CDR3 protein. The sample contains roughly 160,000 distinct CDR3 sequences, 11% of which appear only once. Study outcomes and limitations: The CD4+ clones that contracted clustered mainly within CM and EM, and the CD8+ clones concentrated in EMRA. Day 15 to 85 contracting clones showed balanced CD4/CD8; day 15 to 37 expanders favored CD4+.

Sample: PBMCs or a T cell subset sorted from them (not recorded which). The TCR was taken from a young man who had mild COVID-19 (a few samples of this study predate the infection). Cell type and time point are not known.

The CDR3 region has the DNA TGTGCCACCAGCAGTAGAGCAAAGCCTCAGCATTTT. Protein product: CATSSRAKPQHF. The V and J genes are TRBV15 and TRBJ1-5; D unresolved. CDR3 length: 12 amino acids. Germline values: CDR1 LNHNV, CDR2 YYDKDF (reference sequence). The whole variable domain, remainder taken from reference TRBV15 and TRBJ1-5, is DAMVIQNPRYQVTQFGKPVTLSCSQTLNHNVMYWYQQKSSQAPKLLFHYYDKDFNNEADTPDNFQSRRPNTSFCFLDIRSPGLGDTAMYLCATSSRAKPQHFGDGTRLSIL.